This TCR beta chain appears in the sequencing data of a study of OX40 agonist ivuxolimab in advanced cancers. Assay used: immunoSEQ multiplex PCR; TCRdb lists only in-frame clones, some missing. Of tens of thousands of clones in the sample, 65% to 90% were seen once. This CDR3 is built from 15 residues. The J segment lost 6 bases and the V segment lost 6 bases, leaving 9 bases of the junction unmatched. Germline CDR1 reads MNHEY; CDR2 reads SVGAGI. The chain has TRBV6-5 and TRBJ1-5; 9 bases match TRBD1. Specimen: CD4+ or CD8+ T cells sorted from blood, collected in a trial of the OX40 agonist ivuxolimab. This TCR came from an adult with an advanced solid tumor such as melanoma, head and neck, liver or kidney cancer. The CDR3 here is CASSSGTGISQPQHF. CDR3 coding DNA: TGTGCCAGCAGCTCAGGGACAGGGATATCTCAGCCCCAGCATTTT.